This T cell receptor beta chain was profiled in a study of cytotoxic CD8 clonotypes in ibrutinib-treated CLL. About the study: Enrolment comprised eleven to twelve relapsed/refractory and over 14 treatment-naive patients; 17 were IGHV unmutated. Patients attained roughly 25 partial and 2 complete responses; at median about 70 months, around 15 remained remitted while approximately twelve progressed. Response sampling came at median around a year of treatment, ranging roughly 6 to 36 months.

This clone was found a few times. Trimming removed 4 bases from V and 1 base from J; junction bases left unmatched: 13. Germline loops: CDR1 LNHDA, CDR2 SQIVND (reference sequence). The CDR3 contains 20 residues. Sequencing was performed with immunoSEQ multiplex PCR; in TCRdb, only in-frame clones are kept and a portion is missing. Altogether about 14,000 clones are present, around 48% being singletons, with the ten largest covering under 40%. The material sequenced was PBMCs, taken at a roughly 24-month disease-progression time point, from a patient treated with ibrutinib. This TCR was sampled from a human donor with chronic lymphocytic leukemia. This chain uses TRBV19 with TRBJ2-6, with 10 bases lining up with TRBD1. DNA of the CDR3: TGTGCCAGTAGTAAAAACCGGGACAGGGGTCTTCTGTCTGGGGCCAACGTCCTGACTTTC. This codes for CASSKNRDRGLLSGANVLTF.